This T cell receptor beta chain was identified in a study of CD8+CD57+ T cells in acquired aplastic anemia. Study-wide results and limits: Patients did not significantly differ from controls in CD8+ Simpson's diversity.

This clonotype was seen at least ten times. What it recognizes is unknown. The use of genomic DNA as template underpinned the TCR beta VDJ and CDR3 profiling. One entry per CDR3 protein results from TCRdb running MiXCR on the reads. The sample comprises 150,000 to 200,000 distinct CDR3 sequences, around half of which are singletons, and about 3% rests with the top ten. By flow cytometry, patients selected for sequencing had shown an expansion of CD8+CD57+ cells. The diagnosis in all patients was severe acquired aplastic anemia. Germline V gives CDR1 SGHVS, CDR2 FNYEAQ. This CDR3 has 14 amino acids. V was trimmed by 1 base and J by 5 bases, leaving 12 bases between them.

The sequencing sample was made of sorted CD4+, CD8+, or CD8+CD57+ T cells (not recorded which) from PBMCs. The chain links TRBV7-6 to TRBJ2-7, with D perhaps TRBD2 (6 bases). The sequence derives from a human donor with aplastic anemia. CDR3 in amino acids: CASSLDETSNEQYF. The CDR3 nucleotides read TGTGCCAGCAGCTTAGACGAGACTAGTAACGAGCAGTACTTC.